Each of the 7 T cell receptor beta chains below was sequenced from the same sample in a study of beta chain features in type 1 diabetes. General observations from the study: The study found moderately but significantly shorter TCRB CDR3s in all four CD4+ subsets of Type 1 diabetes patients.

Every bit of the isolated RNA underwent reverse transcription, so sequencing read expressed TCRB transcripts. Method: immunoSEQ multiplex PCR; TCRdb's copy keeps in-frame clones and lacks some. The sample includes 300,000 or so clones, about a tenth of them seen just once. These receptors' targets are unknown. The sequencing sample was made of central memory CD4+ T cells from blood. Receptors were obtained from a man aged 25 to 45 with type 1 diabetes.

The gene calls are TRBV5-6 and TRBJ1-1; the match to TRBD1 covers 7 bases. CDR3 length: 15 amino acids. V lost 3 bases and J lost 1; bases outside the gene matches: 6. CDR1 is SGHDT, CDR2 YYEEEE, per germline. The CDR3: CASSSIDRANTEAFF. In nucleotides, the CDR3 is TGTGCCAGCAGCTCCATCGACAGGGCGAACACTGAAGCTTTCTTT.

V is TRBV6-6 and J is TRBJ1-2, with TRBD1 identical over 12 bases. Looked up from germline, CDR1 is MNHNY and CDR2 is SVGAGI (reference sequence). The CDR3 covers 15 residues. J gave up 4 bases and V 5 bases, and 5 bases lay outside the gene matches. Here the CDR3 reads CASSDGTGGAYGYTF. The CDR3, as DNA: TGTGCCAGCAGTGACGGGACAGGGGGCGCCTATGGCTACACCTTC.

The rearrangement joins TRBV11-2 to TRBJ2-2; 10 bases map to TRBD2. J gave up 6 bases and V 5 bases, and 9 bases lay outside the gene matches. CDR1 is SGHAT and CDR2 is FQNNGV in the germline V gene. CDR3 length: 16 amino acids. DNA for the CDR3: TGTGCCAGCAGCCCTGACCTAGCGGGGGTCTCCGGGGAGCTGTTTTTT. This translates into CASSPDLAGVSGELFF. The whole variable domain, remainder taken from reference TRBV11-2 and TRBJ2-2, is EAGVAQSPRYKIIEKRQSVAFWCNPISGHATLYWYQQILGQGPKLLIQFQNNGVVDDSQLPKDRFSAERLKGVDSTLKIQPAKLEDSAVYLCASSPDLAGVSGELFFGEGSRLTVL.

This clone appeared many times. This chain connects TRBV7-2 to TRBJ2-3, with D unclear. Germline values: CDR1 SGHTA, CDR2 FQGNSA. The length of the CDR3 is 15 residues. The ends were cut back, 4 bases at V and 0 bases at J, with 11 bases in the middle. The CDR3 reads CASSSSLLSTDTQYF. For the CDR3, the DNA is TGTGCCAGCAGCTCCTCCCTGCTTAGCACAGATACGCAGTATTTT.

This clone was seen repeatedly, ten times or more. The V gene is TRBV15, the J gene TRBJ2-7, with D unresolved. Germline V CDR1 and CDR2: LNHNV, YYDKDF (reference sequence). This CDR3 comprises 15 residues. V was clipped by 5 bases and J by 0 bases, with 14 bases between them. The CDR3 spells CATSAEGGSSYEQYF. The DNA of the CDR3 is TGTGCCACCAGCGCCGAAGGCGGCAGCTCCTACGAGCAGTACTTC.

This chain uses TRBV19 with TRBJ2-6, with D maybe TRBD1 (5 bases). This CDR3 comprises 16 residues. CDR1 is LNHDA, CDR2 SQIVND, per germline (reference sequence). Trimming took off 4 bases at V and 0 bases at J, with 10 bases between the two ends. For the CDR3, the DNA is TGTGCCAGTAGTACCGTGGGGCGCTCTGGGGCCAACGTCCTGACTTTC. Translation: CASSTVGRSGANVLTF.

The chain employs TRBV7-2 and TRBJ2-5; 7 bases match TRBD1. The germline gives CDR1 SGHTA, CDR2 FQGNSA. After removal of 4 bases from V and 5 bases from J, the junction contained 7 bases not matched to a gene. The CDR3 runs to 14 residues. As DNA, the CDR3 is TGTGCCAGCAGCTCAGACAGGGCCGGGGAGACCCAGTACTTC. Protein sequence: CASSSDRAGETQYF.